Following are 11 T cell receptor beta chains from one sample sequenced in a study of T cell responses to AZD1222 COVID-19 vaccine (dated by TCRdb to about 2021). The label giving this sample's time point can be read as: baseline before first vaccination. Libraries were constructed by the immunoSEQ multiplex PCR assay. TCRdb carries this immuneACCESS record with in-frame sequences only. Its versions omit some clonotypes, under half of them owing to an unresolved V gene in the studies checked, with the rest unexplained. The sample table records fewer than 150,000 clones; about 80% of these occur just once. The ten largest clones represent roughly 3.9% of the sample. The sample consisted of peripheral blood, taken on day 0 of AZD1222 vaccination. The receptors were sampled from an adult in good health.

The genes are TRBV20-1 and TRBJ2-1; unclear D gene. V lost 6 bases and J lost 6, with 9 bases in between. CDR1 DFQATT and CDR2 SNEGSKA come from the germline V gene (reference sequence). This CDR3 region has 11 residues. CDR3 loop: CSAPRTNEQFF. The CDR3 nucleotides read TGCAGTGCCCCTCGGACCAATGAGCAGTTCTTC.

The V call is TRBV12-3 or TRBV12-4, the J call TRBJ1-2, with D possibly matching TRBD1 (5 bases). The CDR3 runs 11 residues. Between the trimmed V and J ends, which lost 7 bases and 6 bases, there was a span of 9 bases. The CDR3 reads CASTGRNGYTF. CDR3 DNA: TGTGCCAGCACGGGGCGAAATGGCTACACCTTC.

The V and J genes are TRBV28 and TRBJ2-1, with 9 bases fitting TRBD2. Looked up from germline, CDR1 is MDHEN and CDR2 is SYDVKM. V was pared by 3 bases and J by 4 bases, with 1 base of the junction left unmatched. The CDR3 covers 14 residues. Here the CDR3 DNA reads TGTGCCAGCAGTTTGCGGGGGGGATACAATGAGCAGTTCTTC. Protein product: CASSLRGGYNEQFF.

This clone showed up just once. The rearrangement uses TRBV19 and TRBJ1-3, with 7 bases matching TRBD1. The CDR3 is 16 amino acids. Germline V lookup: CDR1 LNHDA, CDR2 SQIVND (reference sequence). V lost 5 bases and J lost 2; bases outside the gene matches: 9. CDR3 protein: CASSLHRGQAGNTIYF. Written as DNA, the CDR3 is TGTGCCAGTAGTCTCCACAGGGGACAAGCTGGAAACACCATATATTTT.

The rearrangement joins TRBV19 to TRBJ2-1; D possibly matches TRBD1 or TRBD2 (5 bases each). Germline-derived CDR1 and CDR2 are LNHDA and SQIVND (reference sequence). The V end was cut by 3 bases, the J end by 10 bases, with 16 bases between. CDR3 length equals 14 residues. CDR3 protein: CASSIGTPGGEQFF. The CDR3 nucleotides are TGTGCCAGTAGTATTGGGACCCCCGGAGGAGAGCAGTTCTTC.

CDR3 in amino acids: CASSETSTGELFF. In DNA form, the CDR3 reads TGTGCCAGCAGTGAGACGAGCACCGGGGAGCTGTTTTTT. The chain is built from TRBV2 and TRBJ2-2; D gene unclear. The CDR3 totals 13 residues. With 3 bases removed from V and 4 bases from J, the gap between germline ends came to 6 bases. Germline V gene lookup returns CDR1 SNHLY and CDR2 FYNNEI.

The chain links TRBV10-3 to TRBJ2-2; possibly TRBD1 for D (6 bases). V dropped 6 bases and J dropped 2 bases, with 10 bases sitting between them. Germline CDR1 and CDR2: ENHRY and SYGVKD. CDR3 length: 14 residues. CDR3: CAISGQRNTGELFF. The DNA of the CDR3 is TGTGCCATCAGCGGACAGAGAAACACCGGGGAGCTGTTTTTT.

The DNA for the CDR3 is TGTGCCAGCAGCCTTGACAGGGGTGGCTACACCTTC. It is translated as CASSLDRGGYTF. This rearrangement joins TRBV7-2 to TRBJ1-2; TRBD1 matches 8 bases. Losses at the gene ends were 5 bases for V and 7 bases for J; bases not matched to a gene: 3. Germline CDR1 reads SGHTA; CDR2 reads FQGNSA. The CDR3 length is 12 residues.

This chain uses TRBV3-1 (or the pseudogene TRBV3-2) with TRBJ2-2; 11 positions agree with TRBD2. V lost 5 bases, J lost 0 bases, and 8 bases stayed unmatched. CDR3 size: 18 residues. CDR1 and CDR2 (germline): LGHDT, YNNKEL (reference sequence). Written as DNA, the CDR3 is TGTGCCAGCAGCAATATTCTAGCGGGGGGACCGAACACCGGGGAGCTGTTTTTT. It codes for CASSNILAGGPNTGELFF.

The V gene is TRBV24-1, the J gene TRBJ1-1; D call uncertain. The CDR3 has 13 residues. Germline CDR1 reads KGHDR; CDR2 reads SFDVKD. Trimming stripped 2 bases from V and 4 bases from J, with 7 bases between. The CDR3 DNA is TGTGCCACCAGTGATTCGGAGGGCACTGAAGCTTTCTTT. Encoded protein: CATSDSEGTEAFF.

The rearrangement uses TRBV6-5 and TRBJ2-6; 7 bases match TRBD1. V trimming: 5 bases; J trimming: 13 bases; junction bases outside the gene matches: 14. Germline V gene data show CDR1 as MNHEY and CDR2 as SVGAGI. CDR3 length: 15 amino acids. The CDR3 coding sequence is TGTGCCAGCAGTCGCGACAGGGCCCCAGTAGGAGTCCTGACTTTC. As protein: CASSRDRAPVGVLTF.